This TCR beta chain is from a study of CD8+ T cells in alopecia areata. Study-level results: While patients received tofacitinib, many expanded lesional clones remained present in scalp and blood.

Stated treatment: oral pan-JAK inhibitor, 5-10 mg twice daily. The CDR3 contains 14 residues. The germline V gene has CDR1 ENHRY and CDR2 SYGVKD. With 2 bases removed from V and 4 bases from J, the gap between germline ends came to 11 bases. Once RNA had been extracted, it was reverse transcribed into cDNA to act as the sequencing template. TCRdb's table, derived via immunoSEQ multiplex PCR, lists solely in-frame clones and lacks some. The sample yields about 300,000 clones, 58% seen once. Note on this clone: Its antigen is as yet unknown.

The sequences come from CD4+ T cells sorted from blood, collected at week 24, from a patient treated with tofacitinib. This clonotype was obtained from a human donor with alopecia areata. The chain employs TRBV10-3 and TRBJ1-1; the D is unclear. Written as DNA, the CDR3 is TGTGCCATCAGTGAGAGGGTGAGAGGCACTGAAGCTTTCTTT. It yields the protein CAISERVRGTEAFF.